Below, 9 T cell receptor beta chains from the same sample are listed, as sequenced in a study of shared clonotypes between healthy human individuals. Here immunoSEQ multiplex PCR was the method, and the copy in TCRdb shows in-frame clones only, minus some. The sample lists some 2.4 million clones, roughly 93% occurring once. The sample was naive CD4+ T cells from PBMCs. Subset reported: CD45RA+ positively selected. These receptors were obtained from a man aged 18 to 30 in good health. Some clones in this sample may be carry-over from other donors' samples.

The genes are TRBV7-9 and TRBJ2-1, with TRBD1 matching 12 bases. Germline assignment: CDR1 SEHNR and CDR2 FQNEAQ (reference sequence). This CDR3 has 15 amino acids. V shed 5 bases, J shed 4 bases, and the junction held 3 bases outside the gene matches. The CDR3: CASSTGQGAYNEQFF. CDR3 bases: TGTGCCAGCAGCACGGGACAGGGGGCGTACAATGAGCAGTTCTTC.

This chain links TRBV30 with TRBJ2-2; D might be TRBD1 (6 bases). This CDR3 spans 13 amino acids. Germline-derived CDR1 and CDR2 are GTSNPN and SVGIG (reference sequence). With 4 bases removed from V and 5 bases from J, the gap between germline ends came to 11 bases. This CDR3 reads CAWNRQVTGELFF. CDR3 nucleotides: TGTGCCTGGAATCGACAGGTTACCGGGGAGCTGTTTTTT.

The J gene is TRBJ2-5, the V gene TRBV2, with 8 bases identical to TRBD1. CDR1 is SNHLY, CDR2 FYNNEI, per germline. The CDR3 spans 13 residues. V lost 6 bases to trimming and J lost 5 bases; unmatched junction nucleotides: 5. CDR3 nucleotide sequence: TGTGCCAGCAGGCTGACAGGGGACGAGACCCAGTACTTC. Its translation: CASRLTGDETQYF.

The chain combines TRBV30 with TRBJ2-2, with 8 bases aligning to TRBD2. Trimming at V came to 5 bases and at J to 5 bases, leaving 13 bases not matched to a gene. The germline gives CDR1 GTSNPN, CDR2 SVGIG (reference sequence). This CDR3 has 16 amino acids. For the CDR3, the DNA is TGTGCCTGGGTGGGGACTAGTTGGGCGGATACCGGGGAGCTGTTTTTT. Translating it yields CAWVGTSWADTGELFF.

J is TRBJ2-2 and V is TRBV11-2; 7 bases agree with TRBD2. The CDR3 contains 15 residues. V gave up 6 bases and J gave up 4 bases; unmatched junction bases: 8. Looked up from germline, CDR1 is SGHAT and CDR2 is FQNNGV. The CDR3 DNA follows: TGTGCCAGCAGACTGGGGCTAGCGGTCACCGGGGAGCTGTTTTTT. The encoded protein is CASRLGLAVTGELFF.

The chain recombines TRBV6-1 with TRBJ2-7, with 7 bases fitting TRBD1. The CDR3 covers 13 residues. Germline V gene sequence: CDR1 MNHNS, CDR2 SASEGT. J gave up 6 bases and V 6 bases, and 8 bases lay outside the gene matches. CDR3 region: CASSGHRGGEQYF. CDR3 DNA sequence: TGTGCCAGCAGCGGTCACAGGGGTGGCGAGCAGTACTTC.

Of note for this clone: At one end the junction does not follow the germline gene, possibly because of a read error. In DNA form, the CDR3 reads TGTGCCAGCAGCTTAGGGGGCTGGCAGGAGCCTAGCTTC. Protein sequence: CASSLGGWQEPSF. The chain couples TRBV7-9 to TRBJ1-2, with a tentative D call TRBD1 (5 bases). Germline V gene lookup returns CDR1 SEHNR and CDR2 FQNEAQ (reference sequence). The CDR3 loop spans 13 amino acids.

The chain recombines TRBV7-3 with TRBJ2-1; 8 bases agree with TRBD2. The CDR3 has 15 amino acids. Germline CDR1 reads SGHTA; CDR2 reads FQGTGA. The junction had 6 bases not matched to a gene; V was cut back by 5 bases and J by 3 bases. The CDR3 sequence: CASSLSGDYYNEQFF. Here the CDR3 DNA reads TGTGCCAGCAGCCTTAGCGGGGACTACTACAATGAGCAGTTCTTC. The full variable domain, completed using reference TRBV7-3 and TRBJ2-1, is GAGVSQTPSNKVTEKGKYVELRCDPISGHTALYWYRQSLGQGPEFLIYFQGTGAADDSGLPNDRFFAVRPEGSVSTLKIQRTERGDSAVYLCASSLSGDYYNEQFFGPGTRLTVL.

The genes are TRBV15 and TRBJ1-4; D is perhaps TRBD1 (5 bases). The germline CDR1 and CDR2 sequences are LNHNV and YYDKDF (reference sequence). Trimming stripped 0 bases from V and 8 bases from J, with 10 bases between. This CDR3 is built from 14 residues. CDR3 sequence: CATSREEGREKLFF. CDR3 DNA sequence: TGTGCCACCAGCAGAGAGGAGGGGAGAGAAAAACTGTTTTTT.